This T cell receptor beta chain was sequenced during a study of blood T cells in healthy people across ages. This clonotype has a count of ten or more. Its antigen is unknown. Study-level results: Long-lived donors carried more naive CD4+ cells and greater diversity than aged donors. CMV status of donors was not determined, possibly confounding expanded clonotype changes.

Primers used in a second PCR of roughly 7 to 11 cycles were a sample-barcoded 5' primer and a J-beta primer mix. TCRdb fed the 5' RACE reads into MiXCR, producing one record per CDR3 protein. The repertoire holds about 1.7 million distinct CDR3 sequences, with 28% as singletons. With each sample, at least 5 micrograms of total RNA were extracted. The germline gives CDR1 SNHLY, CDR2 FYNNEI. Germline trimming cut 5 bases from V and 6 bases from J; bases unmatched to any gene: 7. The CDR3 runs to 13 residues. The sequence derives from a woman in her twenties or thirties in good health. This chain uses TRBV2 with TRBJ2-7; 7 nucleotides align to TRBD1. Sequencing was performed on blood. The CDR3 is CASSSDRSSEQYF. The DNA for the CDR3 is TGTGCCAGCAGTTCGGACAGGAGCTCCGAGCAGTACTTC.